The source of this T cell receptor (beta chain) is a study of blood T cell repertoires in COVID-19. Turning to the study itself: Sites across the United States, Italy and Spain contributed samples from acute and convalescent COVID-19. PBMCs, B-cell-depleted T cells, or T cells were the source of the cDNA or gDNA that made up the material.

The repertoire was sequenced with immunoSEQ multiplex PCR; TCRdb's copy has only in-frame clones and lacks some. The sample yields 350,000 to 500,000 clones, approximately 91% seen once. The CDR3 has 14 residues. The germline gives CDR1 LGHNA, CDR2 YSLEER. V dropped 0 bases and J dropped 0 bases, with 3 bases sitting between them. Cohort placement rested on clinical history that participants reported themselves. Before they entered the study, exposed participants had met a COVID-19 case within 2 weeks. The source is a woman aged 18-29 years who had been exposed to COVID-19. Input material: PBMCs or T cells enriched from blood (not recorded which). The rearrangement joins TRBV4-3 to TRBJ1-5; D gene ambiguous. CDR3 residues: CASSQDNSNQPQHF. The CDR3 DNA reads as TGCGCCAGCAGCCAAGACAATAGCAATCAGCCCCAGCATTTT.